The TCR beta chain described here comes from a study of cytomegalovirus exposure and HLA in healthy donors. Background on the study: An analysis done earlier identified fewer than 140 million unique TCR beta sequences from about 180 million T cells. General study findings and limits: There were some V segments, including TRBV6-2 and TRBV6-3, excluded as indistinguishable.

Use of 60 Vbeta and 13 Jbeta primers characterized the PCR. Libraries were prepared by immunoSEQ multiplex PCR; TCRdb keeps only in-frame clonotypes and omits some of them. The table shows about 130,000 clones, with approximately 80% occurring only once. Germline assignment: CDR1 MNHNY and CDR2 SVGAGI (reference sequence). Trimming removed 3 bases from V and 4 bases from J; junction bases left unmatched: 4. The CDR3 is 14 amino acids. Notes on this clone: The antigen remains unidentified.

This rearrangement joins TRBV6-6 to TRBJ1-2; 8 nucleotides line up with TRBD1. This receptor was taken from a man aged 35 to 55 in good health and CMV-seronegative. Sequencing input: PBMCs. As DNA, the CDR3 is TGTGCCAGCAGTTATTCCCAGGGGGCCTATGGCTACACCTTC. This gives the protein CASSYSQGAYGYTF.